The rows below give T cell receptor beta chains drawn from one sample of a study of blood T cell repertoires in COVID-19. Libraries were prepared by immunoSEQ multiplex PCR; TCRdb keeps only in-frame clonotypes and omits some of them. The sample shows around 80,000 clones, approximately 84% of them seen only once. The sample comprised peripheral blood. The receptors were gathered from a man aged 45-65 years with COVID-19, enrolled during active disease. CDR3s include the opening cysteine and the closing phenylalanine or tryptophan.

v_gene: TRBV7-9; len: 14; j_gene: TRBJ1-2; CDR3aa: CASSPPGQYYGYTF
v_gene: TRBV29-1; len: 13; j_gene: TRBJ2-5; CDR3aa: CSVGLAAVETQYF
v_gene: TRBV5-8; len: 12; j_gene: TRBJ1-1; CDR3aa: CASSLELLEAFF
v_gene: TRBV7-9; len: 14; j_gene: TRBJ1-2; CDR3aa: CASSSDRGLRGYTF
v_gene: TRBV9; len: 13; j_gene: TRBJ1-1; CDR3aa: CASSPVGQGGAFF
v_gene: TRBV6-4; len: 18; j_gene: TRBJ1-5; CDR3aa: CASRDPRDSSDSNQPQHF
v_gene: TRBV5-6; len: 15; j_gene: TRBJ2-1; CDR3aa: CASSLWRSPYNEQFF
v_gene: TRBV19; len: 15; j_gene: TRBJ2-7; CDR3aa: CASSGDRGKHYEQYF
v_gene: TRBV29-1; len: 13; j_gene: TRBJ2-7; CDR3aa: CSSLDSAQTEQYF
v_gene: TRBV7-8; len: 15; j_gene: TRBJ2-3; CDR3aa: CASSSLAGSTDTQYF
v_gene: TRBV4-1; len: 13; j_gene: TRBJ2-5; CDR3aa: CASSSRGKETQYF
v_gene: TRBV29-1; len: 10; j_gene: TRBJ2-1; CDR3aa: CSGLDNEQFF
v_gene: TRBV28; len: 19; j_gene: TRBJ2-4; CDR3aa: CASRESGLAGALAKNIQYF
v_gene: TRBV7-3; len: 15; j_gene: TRBJ2-2; CDR3aa: CASSRTGASTGELFF
v_gene: TRBV5-6; len: 15; j_gene: TRBJ2-7; CDR3aa: CASSPWSAGGGEQYF
v_gene: TRBV19; len: 16; j_gene: TRBJ2-1; CDR3aa: CASMVGRPPENNEQFF
v_gene: TRBV2; len: 15; j_gene: TRBJ1-2; CDR3aa: CASSEAPGGSYGYTF
v_gene: TRBV18; len: 15; j_gene: TRBJ2-5; CDR3aa: CASSQGLAEKETQYF
v_gene: TRBV18; len: 12; j_gene: TRBJ1-2; CDR3aa: CASSTYSYGYTF
v_gene: TRBV28; len: 14; j_gene: TRBJ1-2; CDR3aa: CASWVAGRNYGYTF
v_gene: TRBV2; len: 16; j_gene: TRBJ2-3; CDR3aa: CASSGAGGTSTDTQYF
v_gene: TRBV7-3; len: 14; j_gene: TRBJ2-5; CDR3aa: CASSPQGPRETQYF
v_gene: TRBV7-3; len: 16; j_gene: TRBJ2-3; CDR3aa: CASSLLGGSSTDTQYF
v_gene: TRBV30; len: 14; j_gene: TRBJ1-5; CDR3aa: CAWNQGVANQPQHF
v_gene: TRBV15; len: 14; j_gene: TRBJ2-7; CDR3aa: CATSRGADRYEQYF
v_gene: TRBV24-1; len: 9; j_gene: TRBJ2-1; CDR3aa: CATRTEQFF
v_gene: TRBV28; len: 10; j_gene: TRBJ2-3; CDR3aa: CASRDRGWYF
v_gene: TRBV28; len: 14; j_gene: TRBJ2-1; CDR3aa: CASSFDYIYNEQFF
v_gene: TRBV27; len: 16; j_gene: TRBJ2-3; CDR3aa: CASRNSGRAGTDTQYF
v_gene: TRBV12-3/TRBV12-4; len: 13; j_gene: TRBJ2-5; CDR3aa: CASSRLVQETQYF
v_gene: TRBV19; len: 15; j_gene: TRBJ1-2; CDR3aa: CASNGGHELTYGYTF
v_gene: TRBV5-6; len: 15; j_gene: TRBJ2-1; CDR3aa: CASSLGQGAYNEQFF
v_gene: TRBV5-1; len: 15; j_gene: TRBJ2-5; CDR3aa: CASSTGQGLRETQYF
v_gene: TRBV29-1; len: 14; j_gene: TRBJ2-7; CDR3aa: CSVSSGMQPYEQYF
v_gene: TRBV6-6; len: 14; j_gene: TRBJ2-5; CDR3aa: CASSYSRVQETQYF
v_gene: TRBV5-4; len: 14; j_gene: TRBJ1-5; CDR3aa: CASSLGGQDQPQHF
v_gene: TRBV6-5; len: 14; j_gene: TRBJ2-4; CDR3aa: CASSSTAAKNIQYF
v_gene: TRBV2; len: 16; j_gene: TRBJ1-5; CDR3aa: CASSQRGVYSNQPQHF
v_gene: TRBV29-1; len: 14; j_gene: TRBJ1-5; CDR3aa: CSVVPDRGNQPQHF
v_gene: TRBV10-1; len: 14; j_gene: TRBJ1-4; CDR3aa: CASRNRATNEKLFF
v_gene: TRBV7-9; len: 13; j_gene: TRBJ2-1; CDR3aa: CASSPRVHNEQFF
v_gene: TRBV3-1/TRBV3-2; len: 15; j_gene: TRBJ2-7; CDR3aa: CASSQDRGRFYEQYF
v_gene: TRBV5-4; len: 15; j_gene: TRBJ2-7; CDR3aa: CASSPGGRREAEQYF
v_gene: TRBV9; len: 15; j_gene: TRBJ2-3; CDR3aa: CASSPGTSVIDTQYF
v_gene: TRBV30; len: 15; j_gene: TRBJ2-3; CDR3aa: CAWSGLSRSTDTQYF
v_gene: TRBV2; len: 14; j_gene: TRBJ1-2; CDR3aa: CASSEDTGFYGYTF
v_gene: TRBV27; len: 16; j_gene: TRBJ2-3; CDR3aa: CASSSTSGTGTDTQYF
v_gene: TRBV12-3/TRBV12-4; len: 10; j_gene: TRBJ1-2; CDR3aa: CASSARQGTF
v_gene: TRBV4-3; len: 15; j_gene: TRBJ2-3; CDR3aa: CASSQGDILPDTQYF
v_gene: TRBV30; len: 13; j_gene: TRBJ2-7; CDR3aa: CAWNSGSVTKQYF